The entry below describes one T cell receptor beta chain. Its antigen is not yet known. Base quality data are lacking; no much larger clone is found one base away. This specimen belongs to a study of blood T cells in healthy people across ages (dated by TCRdb to between 2015 and 2017). For the wider study: Template switching captured roughly one uniquely barcoded TCR beta cDNA molecule per two T cells in model experiments. The study measured age-related changes in TCR beta repertoire diversity using deep sequencing normalized with unique cDNA molecular identifiers. Four age groups were formed from the donors: young (average roughly 15 years), middle-aged (just under 40), aged (more than 55) and long-lived (82). To avoid experimental bias, donors of different ages were randomly spread across the sequencing lanes. Using the same blood draw, the study looked at two additional independent replicas of 1 million unique cDNA reads for two donors, one aged 18 to 30 and the other aged 80 or older.

Systemically healthy Caucasian individuals from Russia, some 38 in total and aged roughly 6 to 95 years, were included as donors. About 9.8 milliliters of peripheral blood were drawn from each donor into EDTA-treated Vacutainer tubes. Ficoll-Paque density-gradient centrifugation was used to isolate PBMCs, with at least 6 million per sample. Trizol reagent was used to extract total RNA from PBMCs, with at least 6 micrograms per sample. Naive CD45RAhigh/CD27high T cell percentages were measured by flow cytometry on a PBMC aliquot from every donor. The CDR3 starts with the cysteine, ends with the phenylalanine, and has 13 residues. Only the CDR3 region is kept as DNA, spanning 39 bases read in frame from base 1. CDR1 MNHEY and CDR2 SVGAGI were looked up in the germline V gene. V is clipped by 6 bases and J by 4 bases, and the sequence between their germline boundaries is 10 bases long. The library was produced with 5' RACE. This sample was sequenced with an Illumina HiSeq 2500. A second PCR of 7 to 11 cycles was run with a J-beta primer mix and a sample-barcoded 5' primer. Each TCR beta cDNA molecule received a unique molecular identifier from a template-switch 5' adaptor carrying 12 random nucleotides. Each sample yielded at least 2.5 million CDR3-containing paired-end reads. First-strand cDNA was synthesized from all RNA with the Mint cDNA synthesis kit, primed by a TRBC-specific oligonucleotide. Following uracil-DNA glycosylase treatment, all cDNA underwent a first 18-cycle PCR with the universal primers M1SS and BC2_uni_R. The authors' pipeline ran thus. For normalization, 1 million high-quality reads, each with a distinct molecular identifier, were randomly selected from each sample. Instead of being binned into consensus sequences, reads with shared molecular identifiers were discarded. MiTCR, set to a Q25 quality threshold and the strictest error-elimination algorithm, was used for CDR3 identification, clonotype clustering and error correction. Lower-bound total TCR beta diversity was estimated with a nonparametric unseen species model using Euler transformation. TCRdb reanalyzed the raw reads on its own, using fastp at Q25 for trimming and MiXCR for clone calling, and kept in-frame beta chains. Each entry merges the rows of one CDR3 protein and shows their most common DNA and genes. For this entry, the V and J calls and clone size follow TCRdb and not the study's own pipeline. This sample comprises around 650,000 distinct CDR3 sequences, 40% to 45% of them detected only once. The ten largest clones capture around 30% of the sample.

The full study reports these points: As age increased, observed TCR beta diversity per million T cells dropped in a roughly linear way, and a significant reduction was already evident by age roughly 36. Compared with the aged group, more naive CD4+ T cells, fewer expanded clones and increased TCR diversity were shown by the long-lived group, suggesting age selection. Because donor CMV infection status was unknown, age-related changes in expanded clonotypes were potentially confounded. Bulk unsorted PBMC profiling prevented conclusive comparison of naive and antigen-experienced compartments. Total diversity estimates from one million sequenced T cells were considered lower bounds and underestimates. There was a strong correlation between observed TCR beta diversity and the percentage of naive T cells measured by flow cytometry.

The chain is assembled from TRBV6-5 and TRBJ2-1; a tentative D call is TRBD2 (5 bases match). Sequencing was carried out using blood. This clonotype was sampled from a man older than 75 in good health. CDR3 sequence: CASRPSGYNEQFF. The nucleotide sequence reads as follows: TGTGCCAGCAGACCCAGCGGTTACAATGAGCAGTTCTTC.